This T cell receptor (beta chain) is drawn from a study of T cell repertoires in cytomegalovirus infection. Each CDR3 protein is one row after TCRdb ran MiXCR on the reads. The data hold approximately 120,000 distinct CDR3 sequences, with about 30% observed a single time. This clonotype appeared a single time. The antigen is not known. The germline V gene has CDR1 SGDLS and CDR2 YYNGEE. CDR3 size: 13 residues. With 0 bases removed from V and 8 bases from J, the gap between germline ends came to 11 bases. Source: CD8+ T cells from cultured PBMCs, taken from culture after CMV antigen stimulation. The receptor comes from a human donor in good health (CMV status not recorded). Some clones in this sample may be carry-over from other donors' samples. The chain couples TRBV9 to TRBJ1-2; D gene uncertain. The DNA of the CDR3 is TGTGCCAGCAGCGTAGATCAGGCAGGCGGCTACACCTTC. It is translated as CASSVDQAGGYTF.